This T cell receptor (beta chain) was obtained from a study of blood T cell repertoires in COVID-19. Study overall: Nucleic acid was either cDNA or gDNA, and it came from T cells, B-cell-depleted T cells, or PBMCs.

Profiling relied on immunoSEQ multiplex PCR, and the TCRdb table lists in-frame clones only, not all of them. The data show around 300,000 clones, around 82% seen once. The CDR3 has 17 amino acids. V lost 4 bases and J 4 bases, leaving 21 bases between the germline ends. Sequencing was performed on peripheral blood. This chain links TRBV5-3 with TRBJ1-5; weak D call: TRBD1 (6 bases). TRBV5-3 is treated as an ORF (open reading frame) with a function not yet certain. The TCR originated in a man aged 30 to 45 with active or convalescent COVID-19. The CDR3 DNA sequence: TGTGCCAGAAGCCTTTGCGGAGGGAGGGGGGGGAATCAGCCCCAGCATTTT. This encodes CARSLCGGRGGNQPQHF.